This record concerns one T cell receptor (beta chain) sequence. This CDR3 comprises 17 residues. Deletions cut 5 bases from V and 7 bases from J, with 24 bases between. CDR1 is SGHNT, CDR2 YENEEA, per germline. These data originate in a study of blood T cell repertoires in COVID-19. Everyone who took part was roughly 18 to 100 years old, and they came from 24 US areas. Participant-given clinical history determined each cohort assignment. Shortly before study entry, within 2 weeks, exposed participants had met a COVID-19 case. In the study's own analysis: Quantification of nucleated cells was approximated via reference gene primer amplification. Here immunoSEQ multiplex PCR was the method, and the copy in TCRdb shows in-frame clones only, minus some. V and J calls and clone size are those listed in that table; D and trimming were worked out from the DNA. The sample contains 150,000 to 200,000 clones, approximately 88% of which appear only once.

This chain links TRBV11-3 with TRBJ2-1; weak D call: TRBD2 (5 bases). The sequenced material came from PBMCs or T cells enriched from blood (not recorded which). The receptor was isolated from a man aged 65 to 85 who had been exposed to COVID-19. In nucleotides, the CDR3 is TGTGCCAGCAGCGATAGCCCCGCTAGAGGGTTAAGAAATGAGCAGTTCTTC. Its protein product is CASSDSPARGLRNEQFF.